Presented here are 24 T cell receptor beta chains from one specimen sequenced in a study of T cell clones after liver transplantation. Only in-frame clones appear in the TCRdb table, and some are missing; sequencing was by immunoSEQ multiplex PCR. Altogether tens of thousands of clones are present, 71% being singletons, with the ten largest covering 15%. Sequenced material: CD4+ T cells from blood, taken before liver transplant. Receptors originate from a human donor who received a liver transplant.

The CDR3 is CASSSAQGASSEQFF. The DNA for the CDR3 is TGTGCCAGCAGCTCGGCACAGGGGGCATCTAGTGAGCAGTTCTTC. The chain carries TRBV7-2 and TRBJ2-1; 9 nucleotides match TRBD1. CDR1 and CDR2 from the germline V gene are SGHTA and FQGNSA. The CDR3 loop spans 15 amino acids. The V segment lost 4 bases and the J segment 9 bases; nucleotides outside the gene matches: 10. Complete variable domain (other parts from reference TRBV7-2 and TRBJ2-1): GAGVSQSPSNKVTEKGKDVELRCDPISGHTALYWYRQSLGQGLEFLIYFQGNSAPDKSGLPSDRFSAERTGGSVSTLTIQRTQQEDSAVYLCASSSAQGASSEQFFGPGTRLTVL.

V is TRBV28 and J is TRBJ2-4, with 11 bases matching TRBD2. The CDR3 has 16 residues. Trimming cost V 6 bases and J 7 bases; bases outside gene matches: 11. The V gene's germline CDR1 is MDHEN and CDR2 SYDVKM. The CDR3 is CASSPPTSGDLNIQYF. CDR3 bases: TGTGCCAGCAGCCCGCCGACTAGCGGGGATTTGAACATTCAGTACTTC.

This clone was observed a few times. The chain couples TRBV21-1 to TRBJ1-2; no DNA check was done on the table's D call, TRBD1. TRBV21-1 is flagged as a pseudogene. The CDR3 extends over 15 amino acids. The CDR3 sequence is CASSKEVTGGEGYTF. The CDR3 DNA reads as TGTGCCAGCAGCAAAGAGGTGACAGGGGGCGAAGGCTACACCTTC.

The rearrangement links TRBV19 to TRBJ1-2, with D possibly TRBD1 on 5 matching bases. V lost 3 bases and J 5 bases, leaving 16 bases between the germline ends. Germline CDR1 LNHDA, CDR2 SQIVND (reference sequence). This CDR3 region has 15 residues. CDR3 protein: CASSIGGQGGYGYTF. CDR3 coding DNA: TGTGCCAGTAGTATTGGTGGGCAGGGAGGATATGGCTACACCTTC.

The V call is TRBV2, the J call TRBJ2-3; 9 nucleotides match TRBD1. The germline V gene encodes CDR1 SNHLY and CDR2 FYNNEI. Losses at the gene ends were 6 bases for V and 0 bases for J; bases not matched to a gene: 4. CDR3 size: 15 residues. CDR3 sequence: CASRSQGASTDTQYF. The CDR3 DNA reads as TGTGCCAGCAGATCACAGGGGGCGAGCACAGATACGCAGTATTTT. Full variable domain (remainder filled in from reference TRBV2 and TRBJ2-3): EPEVTQTPSHQVTQMGQEVILRCVPISNHLYFYWYRQILGQKVEFLVSFYNNEISEKSEIFDDQFSVERPDGSNFTLKIRSTKLEDSAMYFCASRSQGASTDTQYFGPGTRLTVL.

J is TRBJ2-1 and V is TRBV9; D gene ambiguous. Germline V gene sequence: CDR1 SGDLS, CDR2 YYNGEE. The V gene lost 4 bases and the J gene lost 6 bases, with 8 bases spanning the gap. The CDR3 is 12 amino acids. CDR3 coding DNA: TGTGCCAGCAGCCGGTTTGGCAATGAGCAGTTCTTC. Protein sequence: CASSRFGNEQFF.

This chain's CDR3 is CASSIQTSGLYEQYF. The DNA for the CDR3 is TGTGCCAGTAGTATCCAGACTAGCGGACTCTACGAGCAGTACTTC. The chain links TRBV19 to TRBJ2-7; 9 bases are a match to TRBD2. J lost 3 bases, V lost 3 bases, and 6 bases had no gene match. The CDR3 is 15 amino acids. Germline V gives CDR1 LNHDA, CDR2 SQIVND (reference sequence).

V is TRBV5-6 and J is TRBJ1-2; TRBD1 might be the D (6 bases). Trimming pared 4 bases from V and 2 bases from J, leaving 18 bases between. The CDR3 contains 16 residues. Germline assignment: CDR1 SGHDT and CDR2 YYEEEE. CDR3 sequence: CASSRPGQLLNYGYTF. The CDR3 DNA reads TGTGCCAGCAGCCGCCCGGGACAACTTCTAAACTATGGCTACACCTTC.

This clone came up a few times. This sequence joins TRBV28 and TRBJ1-6, with 9 nucleotides matching TRBD1. Germline values: CDR1 MDHEN, CDR2 SYDVKM. The V and J ends lost 8 bases and 10 bases, in that order; junction bases with no gene match: 12. The CDR3 has 15 amino acids. The CDR3 bases are TGTGCCAGCGCGGGAGGACAGGGGATGGGATCACCCCTCCACTTT. This gives the protein CASAGGQGMGSPLHF.

This chain connects TRBV6-1 to TRBJ1-4; tentatively, D is TRBD1 (5 bases). Between the trimmed V and J ends, which lost 4 bases and 12 bases, there was a span of 21 bases. Germline V CDR1 and CDR2: MNHNS, SASEGT. The CDR3 consists of 15 residues. CDR3 nucleotides: TGTGCCAGCAGTGTCATGGGGACGCTTGGGAGGGAACTGTTTTTT. Amino acids: CASSVMGTLGRELFF.

V gene TRBV6-5 combines with J gene TRBJ2-1; 7 bases map to TRBD1. Trimming removed 4 bases from V and 6 bases from J; junction bases left unmatched: 9. This CDR3 contains 15 residues. CDR1 MNHEY and CDR2 SVGAGI come from the germline V gene. The DNA for the CDR3 is TGTGCCAGCAGTTTTCTTGGGACAGCTTTCAATGAGCAGTTCTTC. Translation gives CASSFLGTAFNEQFF.

The chain recombines TRBV29-1 with TRBJ1-2; 7 bases are shared with TRBD1. V lost 7 bases and J lost 5; bases outside the gene matches: 13. Germline CDR1 SQVTM, CDR2 ANQGSEA. This CDR3 spans 14 amino acids. Written as DNA, the CDR3 is TGCAGCGCTAGGACAGGTCGAAGGGAATATGGCTACACCTTC. Translated: CSARTGRREYGYTF. Filled out from reference TRBV29-1 and TRBJ1-2, the complete variable domain reads SAVISQKPSRDICQRGTSLTIQCQVDSQVTMMFWYRQQPGQSLTLIATANQGSEATYESGFVIDKFPISRPNLTFSTLTVSNMSPEDSSIYLCSARTGRREYGYTFGSGTRLTVV.

The CDR3 DNA is TGTGCCAGCACCGGGGGGCTAGGGTTTAATGAGCAGTTCTTC. It yields the protein CASTGGLGFNEQFF. The chain is built from TRBV11-2 and TRBJ2-1; a possible D gene is TRBD2 (7 bases). This CDR3 is built from 14 residues. Germline values: CDR1 SGHAT, CDR2 FQNNGV. V lost 7 bases and J lost 7, with 17 bases in between.

V usage is TRBV6-6 and J usage is TRBJ1-3; possibly TRBD1 for D (6 bases). The CDR3 is made up of 14 amino acids. V was cut by 8 bases and J by 0 bases, with 11 bases left in between. The germline V gene encodes CDR1 MNHNY and CDR2 SVGAGI (reference sequence). CDR3 nucleotides: TGTGCCAGCGGCAGGGGAGACTCTGGAAACACCATATATTTT. Its protein is CASGRGDSGNTIYF.

The rearrangement joins TRBV29-1 to TRBJ2-1, with D possibly TRBD2 on 7 matching bases. This CDR3 has 13 residues. Trimming removed 3 bases at V and 9 bases at J, with 15 bases between. Germline CDR1 and CDR2: SQVTM and ANQGSEA. CDR3 protein: CSVEWGGAPEQFF. In nucleotides, the CDR3 is TGCAGCGTTGAGTGGGGGGGGGCCCCTGAGCAGTTCTTC.

This clone was observed a handful of times. The gene calls are TRBV7-9 and TRBJ1-1, with no clear D. Germline V CDR1 and CDR2: SEHNR, FQNEAQ (reference sequence). The CDR3 runs 14 residues. V was pared by 2 bases and J by 1 base, with 8 bases between. The CDR3 protein is CASSLIRQNTEAFF. The CDR3 DNA follows: TGTGCCAGCAGCTTAATTCGACAGAACACTGAAGCTTTCTTT.

This clone was observed many times. The chain carries TRBV6-1 and TRBJ1-2, with 9 bases lining up with TRBD1. J lost 8 bases, V lost 5 bases, and 12 bases had no gene match. This CDR3 comprises 15 residues. Germline V gene data show CDR1 as MNHNS and CDR2 as SASEGT. The CDR3 region is CASSTPGTGTRGYTF. The CDR3 DNA sequence: TGTGCCAGCAGTACCCCCGGGACAGGGACTAGAGGCTACACCTTC.

This chain links TRBV28 with TRBJ1-6; a possible D gene is TRBD1 (6 bases). Trimming removed 6 bases from V and 5 bases from J, with 11 bases in between. CDR3 length equals 14 residues. Germline V gene lookup returns CDR1 MDHEN and CDR2 SYDVKM. In DNA form, the CDR3 reads TGTGCCAGCAGCACCGGGACACATAATTCACCCCTCCACTTT. Translated: CASSTGTHNSPLHF.

The chain uses TRBV7-8 and TRBJ2-7; weak D call: TRBD1 (5 bases). V lost 1 base and J 6 bases, leaving 16 bases between the germline ends. Germline loops: CDR1 SGHVS, CDR2 FQNEAQ. CDR3 length: 15 amino acids. CDR3 loop: CASSLGVKGISEQYF. The CDR3 coding sequence is TGTGCCAGCAGCTTAGGAGTTAAGGGGATTAGCGAGCAGTACTTC.

The CDR3 sequence is CASSVASGGYYEQYF. The CDR3 DNA is TGTGCCAGCAGCGTAGCTAGCGGGGGGTACTACGAGCAGTACTTC. The chain employs TRBV9 and TRBJ2-7; 11 nucleotides agree with TRBD2. There are 15 residues in the CDR3. The germline gives CDR1 SGDLS, CDR2 YYNGEE. The trim removed 0 bases at V and 3 bases at J, leaving 2 bases unmatched.

There are many counts of this clone. The V call is TRBV5-5, the J call TRBJ1-3, with D tentatively TRBD1 (6 bases). The CDR3 has 14 amino acids. Trimming stripped 3 bases from V and 1 base from J, with 8 bases between. Germline V lookup: CDR1 SGHKS, CDR2 YYEKEE (reference sequence). This CDR3 reads CASSYRVSGNTIYF. The CDR3, as DNA: TGTGCCAGCAGCTACAGGGTGTCTGGAAACACCATATATTTT.

As to this clone: A much bigger clone sits one base away, suggesting this may be a read error. This chain joins TRBV7-2 and TRBJ1-1; 7 nucleotides match TRBD1. The CDR3 is 13 residues long. With V trimmed by 3 bases and J by 3 bases, 1 base remained unmatched. Looked up from germline, CDR1 is SGHTA and CDR2 is FQGNSA. DNA of the CDR3: TGTGCCAGCAGCTTGACAGGGTACACTGAAGCTTTCTTT. Residues: CASSLTGYTEAFF.

V and J are TRBV28 and TRBJ2-2; 7 nucleotides match TRBD1. The CDR3 covers 14 residues. V lost 11 bases to trimming and J lost 0 bases; unmatched junction nucleotides: 6. In germline, CDR1 is MDHEN, CDR2 SYDVKM. CDR3 in amino acids: CAVSGGANTGELFF. CDR3 coding DNA: TGTGCCGTCTCAGGGGGAGCGAACACCGGGGAGCTGTTTTTT.

This clone was observed a handful of times. The V call is TRBV4-1, the J call TRBJ1-5, with D unresolved. The CDR3 runs 15 residues. V lost 0 bases and J lost 0, with 6 bases in between. Germline-derived CDR1 and CDR2 are MGHRA and YSYEKL. The CDR3 loop is CASSQDTSSNQPQHF. The CDR3 nucleotides read TGCGCCAGCAGCCAAGACACAAGTAGCAATCAGCCCCAGCATTTT.